This TCR beta chain comes out of a study of long-term antiretroviral therapy in people with HIV (dated by TCRdb to 2022 to 2024). Broadly, across the study: The earliest samples were collected roughly a decade before the 2015 WHO recommendation for immediate ART, at a time when ART was usually postponed until CD4 counts fell. This retrospective serial study examined whether starting ART and sustained HIV suppression were associated with changes in the composition and diversity of the TRB repertoire in peripheral blood. From 25 to 30 adults with confirmed HIV infection, the cohort provided roughly 200 cryopreserved PBMC samples, gathered serially across a mean of approximately six years (range 1-12). Of the roughly 30 participants with HIV, 10 to 11 were female. No cross-contamination during QIAcube processing turned up in test extractions that ran a monoclonal T-cell line alongside around 34 polyclonal samples.

Sequencing of the TRB variable region was done with the immunoSEQ hsTCRB v3.0 assay at survey level resolution. The target sequencing depth for TRB was about 40,000-55,000 T-cell genomes per sample. Pooled TRB libraries were sequenced on an Illumina MiSeq with a v3 150-cycle kit. For the original study's pipeline: Analysis of repertoires was carried out in R inside a reproducible Nextflow workflow spanning QC, data transformation and analysis. LymphoSeq2, an R package for AIRR-Seq data exploration, was used to implement custom analyses. A few samples yielding fewer than 5000 total TRB sequences were excluded, leaving 188 analyzed HIV repertoires. Among the 188 retained HIV repertoires, 55 to 65 were collected before ART initiation and 120 to 130 were collected after ART initiation. Repertoires were downsampled to 5000 TRB nucleotide sequences, and summary statistics were averaged over 100 downsampling iterations. Only TRB sequences with CDR3 regions of at least seven amino acids were retained for analysis. Diversity was assessed using a clonality score derived from Shannon entropy and using the Gini coefficient. Repertoire networks linked the top 5000 CDR3 amino acid sequences whenever two sequences differed by an edit distance of one. For TRB CDR3 amino acid sequences, antigen specificity groups and MHC restriction were predicted with GLIPH2. CDR3 amino acid sequences were matched against VDJdb and McPAS-TCR to flag known CMV, EBV, HIV or tissue antigen associations. Pre-ART, post-ART and control groups were compared with Wilcoxon signed-rank tests and Holm-Bonferroni correction. Imported from immuneACCESS, the table was reduced by TCRdb to in-frame sequences with V and J called. These copies leave out some clones; in studies compared against another copy, an unresolved V gene accounts for under half, and the cause of the remainder is not known. V, J and clone size were drawn from that table, and D and trimming were deduced from the DNA. This sample gives tens of thousands of clones in total; 65% to 90% of them show up just once. 9% to 15% of the sample goes to the ten largest clones.

Participants were included only if at least one PBMC sample before ART initiation and at least two post-ART samples were available. Every participant with HIV received treatment in the United States of America. Before DNA extraction, cryopreserved samples of 1-10 million PBMC were thawed and washed. At the time of the earliest PBMC sample for each participant with HIV, ages ranged from about 23 to 60 years. Each participant contributed PBMC samples from 1-4 timepoints before ART initiation and 2-8 timepoints after ART initiation, with a median of 7 samples. For every participant, serial HIV viral load, CD4+ T-cell count, ART history and demographic data were obtained. A Qiagen kit on a QIAcube was used to extract genomic DNA from unsorted PBMC, with samples processed in batches of 12. As to this clone: Its antigen is not yet known. Per-nucleotide qualities are absent, and no much larger clonotype sits a single base away.

Including cysteine and phenylalanine, the CDR3 has 16 amino acids. The read is trimmed to its CDR3 DNA, 48 bases read in frame from base 1. Taken from the germline V gene (reference sequence), the CDR1 and CDR2 loops are SEHNR and FQNEAQ. Ends trimmed: V by 1 base, J by 2 bases; bases unmatched to a gene: 7. The full study reports these points: At every time point, the repertoire was dominated by expanded TRB clones first identified before ART initiation, although this dominance fluctuated and, in many PLHIV, declined after ART. The samples span the years 2004 to 2017, and the ART regimens used at that time may not be as effective as current regimens. Inferences about post-ART repertoire changes are limited because no data were available on ART adherence, viral resistance or therapy changes. Because PBMC availability was limited, only the TCR beta chain was sequenced, with no alpha chain pairing. ART initiation was associated with a significant increase in TRB diversity, but diversity stayed significantly below transplant donor controls even after long-term ART. Because pre-ART samples had limited cell numbers, unsorted PBMC were profiled rather than sorted CD4+ and CD8+ T cells. CDR3 length ranges in HIV repertoires were narrower than in controls, and network structure suggested an antigen-experienced repertoire with only a slight naive shift after ART.

The TCR was taken from a middle-aged man with HIV. The input for sequencing was unsorted PBMCs, taken 0.1 years before starting antiretroviral therapy. The sequence links TRBV7-9 to TRBJ2-7; TRBD2 aligns with 8 central bases. DNA sequence: TGTGCCAGCAGCTTAGGTCTAGCGGGTCCACCCTACGAGCAGTACTTC. Translated, it gives CASSLGLAGPPYEQYF. This CDR3, with the reference TRBV7-9 and TRBJ2-7 proteins standing in past its ends, gives the full variable domain DTGVSQNPRHKITKRGQNVTFRCDPISEHNRLYWYRQTLGQGPEFLTYFQNEAQLEKSRLLSDRFSAERPKGSFSTLEIQRTEQGDSAMYLCASSLGLAGPPYEQYFGPGTRLTVT.